The TCR beta chain described here comes from a study of shared clonotypes between healthy human individuals. General study results and limits: Generation of non-shared clonotypes was less probable than generation of clonotypes shared by all four donors. Read depth was anticipated to influence clonotype sharing among donors.

Comments on this clone: Its antigen is still unknown.

The naive CD8 fraction comprised CD45RO-negative cells positively selected for CCR7 and excluded terminally differentiated effector memory CD45RA+ cells. None of the donors, who were healthy HIV-negative adults, had recently had acute infections or vaccinations. Sorted-subset replicate PCRs used roughly 210 ng of genomic DNA. This amount corresponded to 30,000 to 35,000 T cell genomes. Produced via immunoSEQ multiplex PCR; TCRdb's table is partial and in-frame only. The sample lists more than 2 million clones; around 95% were seen once. The germline gives CDR1 SGHDT, CDR2 YYEEEE. Trimming cost V 1 base and J 8 bases, with 10 bases left between them. This CDR3 spans 13 amino acids.

The TCR was taken from a man younger than 30 in good health. Some clones in this sample may be carry-over from other donors' samples. The sample was naive CD8+ T cells from PBMCs. The chain links TRBV5-6 to TRBJ2-1; either TRBD1 or TRBD2 may fit D (6 bases each). CDR3 DNA sequence: TGTGCCAGCAGCTTGACAGGGAGGTATGAGCAGTTCTTC. Residues: CASSLTGRYEQFF. Based on the CDR3 plus reference TRBV5-6 and TRBJ2-1, the full variable domain is DAGVTQSPTHLIKTRGQQVTLRCSPKSGHDTVSWYQQALGQGPQFIFQYYEEEERQRGNFPDRFSGHQFPNYSSELNVNALLLGDSALYLCASSLTGRYEQFFGPGTRLTVL.